Shown below are 13 T cell receptor beta chains from a single sample sequenced in a study of Ad26.COV2.S vaccination and SARS-CoV-2 variants. Treatment in this sample: about 20 received Ad26.COV2.S at low or high dose, single or two shots; about five received placebo; per-sample allocation not given. Material that was analyzed had been drawn on day 63 after the first vaccine or placebo injection. Produced via immunoSEQ multiplex PCR; TCRdb's table is partial and in-frame only. The sample has hundreds of thousands of clones; 87% are singletons. The input for sequencing was peripheral blood, taken in a trial of Ad26.COV2.S vaccine versus placebo. These receptors came from a person aged 18-65 years who received the Ad26.COV2.S COVID-19 vaccine or a placebo.

The V and J genes are TRBV5-4 and TRBJ1-1; 8 nucleotides agree with TRBD1. Germline CDR1 and CDR2: SGHNT and YYREEE (reference sequence). J lost 4 bases, V lost 4 bases, and 9 bases had no gene match. The CDR3 is 15 residues long. The CDR3 coding sequence is TGTGCCAGCAGCCGATCGACAGGGGAAAGCACTGAAGCTTTCTTT. Protein: CASSRSTGESTEAFF.

The genes are TRBV29-1 and TRBJ1-1; no definite D call. This CDR3 region has 13 residues. Germline-derived CDR1 and CDR2 are SQVTM and ANQGSEA. Trimming left V 4 bases short and J 5 bases short, with 14 bases between. The CDR3 spells CSVGGSYNTEAFF. CDR3 bases: TGCAGCGTTGGCGGTTCTTATAATACTGAAGCTTTCTTT. Full variable domain (missing parts from reference TRBV29-1 and TRBJ1-1): SAVISQKPSRDICQRGTSLTIQCQVDSQVTMMFWYRQQPGQSLTLIATANQGSEATYESGFVIDKFPISRPNLTFSTLTVSNMSPEDSSIYLCSVGGSYNTEAFFGQGTRLTVV.

V is TRBV29-1 and J is TRBJ1-1; D unclear. Germline V gene data show CDR1 as SQVTM and CDR2 as ANQGSEA. The CDR3 loop spans 13 amino acids. V shed 4 bases and J shed 1 base, with 10 bases lying between them. The CDR3 DNA sequence: TGCAGCGTTGTTAAGGGATCGAACACTGAAGCTTTCTTT. Amino acid sequence: CSVVKGSNTEAFF.

V is TRBV7-7 and J is TRBJ2-2, with D maybe TRBD1 (5 bases). The CDR3 covers 14 residues. The germline V gene encodes CDR1 SSHAT and CDR2 FNYEAQ (reference sequence). Trimming took 2 bases from V and 4 from J, leaving 8 bases between them. The CDR3: CASSLRQTTGELFF. As DNA, the CDR3 is TGTGCCAGCAGCTTACGACAGACCACCGGGGAGCTGTTTTTT.

The rearrangement uses TRBV6-5 and TRBJ1-4; 9 positions agree with TRBD1. Germline V gene lookup returns CDR1 MNHEY and CDR2 SVGAGI. The V segment lost 8 bases and the J segment 6 bases; nucleotides outside the gene matches: 7. CDR3 length: 14 residues. CDR3 sequence: CASGPGQGYEKLFF. CDR3 in DNA: TGTGCCAGCGGTCCGGGACAGGGTTATGAAAAACTGTTTTTT.

V gene TRBV28 combines with J gene TRBJ2-7, with D perhaps TRBD1 (6 bases). The germline V gene encodes CDR1 MDHEN and CDR2 SYDVKM. V dropped 11 bases and J dropped 7 bases, with 21 bases sitting between them. This CDR3 has 13 residues. CDR3 residues: CASRGTSWREQYF. DNA for the CDR3: TGTGCCTCTAGGGGGACATCTTGGAGGGAGCAGTACTTC.

The chain couples TRBV4-3 to TRBJ1-4; tentatively, D is TRBD1 (6 bases). V shed 2 bases and J shed 12 bases, with 25 bases lying between them. This CDR3 is 17 amino acids long. Germline values: CDR1 LGHNA, CDR2 YSLEER. This CDR3 is CASSQLAVGPGALELFF. In DNA form, the CDR3 reads TGCGCCAGCAGCCAACTCGCCGTGGGGCCAGGGGCCCTGGAACTGTTTTTT.

This clone was picked up one time. The chain couples TRBV6-5 to TRBJ1-2; D possibly corresponds to TRBD1 (5 bases). The CDR3 is 14 residues long. The germline V and J ends were trimmed by 11 bases and 8 bases, with 24 bases remaining between them. Germline-derived CDR1 and CDR2 are MNHEY and SVGAGI. The chain's CDR3 is CASLLRGGTAGYTF. The CDR3 coding sequence is TGTGCCTCCTTACTACGGGGCGGGACGGCAGGCTACACCTTC.

This chain uses TRBV7-7 with TRBJ2-1; perhaps D is TRBD1 or TRBD2 (5 bases each). The CDR3 consists of 15 residues. Germline values: CDR1 SSHAT, CDR2 FNYEAQ (reference sequence). The CDR3 here is CASSRDATSYNEQFF. Here the CDR3 DNA reads TGTGCTAGCTCCCGGGACGCAACCTCCTACAATGAGCAGTTCTTC.

This clone was recorded once. The J gene is TRBJ2-1, the V gene TRBV19, with a weak D call TRBD2 (6 bases). This CDR3 comprises 12 residues. Trimming stripped 3 bases from V and 11 bases from J, with 11 bases between. The V gene's germline CDR1 is LNHDA and CDR2 SQIVND (reference sequence). The DNA for the CDR3 is TGTGCCAGTAGTATTAGGAGGGATAAGCAGTTCTTC. This encodes CASSIRRDKQFF.

The rearrangement links TRBV11-2 to TRBJ1-1; D gene uncertain. Germline V lookup: CDR1 SGHAT, CDR2 FQNNGV. Trimming stripped 6 bases from V and 4 bases from J, with 15 bases between. The CDR3 length is 14 residues. Here the CDR3 reads CASSRERVATEAFF. The CDR3 nucleotides read TGTGCCAGCAGTCGTGAGAGAGTGGCCACTGAAGCTTTCTTT.

The rearrangement joins TRBV3-1 (or the pseudogene TRBV3-2) to TRBJ1-1; 9 bases agree with TRBD1. Germline CDR1 and CDR2: LGHDT and YNNKEL (reference sequence). This CDR3 region has 14 residues. Trimming at V came to 4 bases and at J to 1 base, leaving 1 base not matched to a gene. As DNA, the CDR3 is TGTGCCAGCAGCCCGACAGGGGGGAACACTGAAGCTTTCTTT. As protein: CASSPTGGNTEAFF.

This clone was recorded once. This sequence joins TRBV30 and TRBJ1-1; 11 bases are shared with TRBD1. Trimming took 2 bases from V and 4 from J; bases not matched to a gene: 3. The CDR3 has 14 residues. Germline lookup yields CDR1 GTSNPN and CDR2 SVGIG (reference sequence). CDR3 residues: CAWSIGTGGTEAFF. CDR3 sequence (DNA): TGTGCCTGGAGTATCGGGACAGGGGGCACTGAAGCTTTCTTT.